The 23 T cell receptor beta chains in this list originate from one sample, sequenced in a study of blood T cells in healthy people across ages. With a J-beta primer mix and a sample-barcoded 5' primer, a second PCR ran roughly 6 to 11 cycles. In TCRdb, the 5' RACE reads were re-called with MiXCR into one record per CDR3 protein. This table holds 1.4 million to 1.5 million distinct CDR3 sequences, 35% to 45% found once. Sample: blood. The receptors shown here come from a woman between 18 and 29 years old in good health.

This clonotype was counted a single time. The gene calls are TRBV2 and TRBJ2-2; D is unresolved. Germline values: CDR1 SNHLY, CDR2 FYNNEI. V lost 5 bases and J lost 7, with 23 bases in between. The CDR3 loop spans 17 amino acids. CDR3 in DNA: TGTGCCAGCAGTACGACGCGACTCCCTATAGGCGGCGGGGAGCTGTTTTTT. Encoded protein: CASSTTRLPIGGGELFF.

The CDR3 loop reads CASRGSTDEQFF. The CDR3, as DNA: TGTGCCAGCAGGGGGTCTACGGATGAGCAGTTCTTC. The chain is built from TRBV14 and TRBJ2-1; no clear D gene. This CDR3 has 12 residues. The V end lost 6 bases, the J end lost 8 bases, and 11 bases lay between the germline ends. Germline CDR1 and CDR2: SGHDN and FVKESK.

This clonotype was counted a few times. The chain uses TRBV7-9 and TRBJ2-1, with 10 nucleotides matching TRBD1. The germline gives CDR1 SEHNR, CDR2 FQNEAQ (reference sequence). With V trimmed by 6 bases and J by 7 bases, 6 bases remained unmatched. There are 14 residues in the CDR3. The DNA of the CDR3 is TGTGCCAGCAGTCCCGGGACAGGGGAGAATGAGCAGTTCTTC. It encodes CASSPGTGENEQFF.

This clonotype was counted between two and nine times. CDR3 coding DNA: TGCGCCAGCAGCCTCGGGGAGGCGGGGGTCACTGAAGCTTTCTTT. Translating gives CASSLGEAGVTEAFF. The rearrangement uses TRBV4-1 and TRBJ1-1, with D tentatively TRBD1 (5 bases). The V end was cut by 4 bases, the J end by 4 bases, with 16 bases between. The germline V gene encodes CDR1 MGHRA and CDR2 YSYEKL. CDR3 length equals 15 residues.

Notes on this clonotype: The junction shows a germline mismatch at one end, possibly a read error. The V call is TRBV7-9, the J call TRBJ1-2; D perhaps matches TRBD1 (5 bases). The germline CDR1 and CDR2 sequences are SEHNR and FQNEAQ (reference sequence). This CDR3 region has 13 residues. CDR3 in DNA: TGTGCCAGCATCTTAGGGGCCAGGGAGGGCTACACCTTC. Its protein product is CASILGAREGYTF.

The chain carries TRBV20-1 and TRBJ2-5; D is possibly TRBD1 (5 bases). CDR3 size: 14 residues. The V gene lost 0 bases and the J gene lost 5 bases, with 13 bases spanning the gap. The germline gives CDR1 DFQATT, CDR2 SNEGSKA (reference sequence). Here the CDR3 reads CSARDGALRETQYF. The CDR3 coding sequence is TGCAGTGCTAGAGATGGGGCCCTGAGGGAGACCCAGTACTTC.

Comment on this clonotype: Relative to the germline gene, one junction end is altered; a read error may explain this. The V and J genes are TRBV5-4 and TRBJ1-6; D not resolved. CDR3 size: 14 residues. Germline CDR1 and CDR2: SGHNT and YYREEE (reference sequence). CDR3 nucleotide sequence: TGTGCCAGCAGCTCAGTCGTCGATAATTCACCCCCCCACTTT. Encoded protein: CASSSVVDNSPPHF.

This clonotype was found a few times. The CDR3 sequence: CASIPSGDYGYTF. The CDR3 DNA reads TGTGCCAGCATCCCAAGTGGGGACTATGGCTACACCTTC. The chain combines TRBV2 with TRBJ1-2; D is ambiguous. The CDR3 sequence is 13 residues long. Germline assignment: CDR1 SNHLY and CDR2 FYNNEI. Trimming cost V 7 bases and J 3 bases, with 12 bases left between them.

This rearrangement joins TRBV12-3 or TRBV12-4 to TRBJ2-7, with 7 bases fitting TRBD1. With 2 bases clipped from V and 4 bases from J, the junction kept 5 bases outside the gene matches. This CDR3 spans 14 amino acids. This chain's CDR3 is CASSLPGQFYEQYF. The CDR3 bases are TGTGCCAGCAGTTTACCGGGACAGTTTTACGAGCAGTACTTC.

This clonotype was observed a handful of times. The rearrangement joins TRBV10-2 to TRBJ2-7, with a tentative D call TRBD1 (6 bases). V was cut by 3 bases and J by 1 base, with 10 bases left in between. The CDR3 contains 14 residues. The germline V gene has CDR1 WSHSY and CDR2 SAAADI. The CDR3 nucleotides read TGCGCCAGCAGTGATGTCGGACAGTCCTACGAGCAGTACTTC. It translates to CASSDVGQSYEQYF.

The chain recombines TRBV24-1 with TRBJ2-4; maybe TRBD1 (6 bases). This CDR3 is 18 amino acids long. CDR1 and CDR2 from the germline V gene are KGHDR and SFDVKD. Trimming took off 7 bases at V and 8 bases at J, with 29 bases between the two ends. CDR3 in amino acids: CATRQTWDTSRRGHIQYF. The CDR3, as DNA: TGTGCCACCAGACAAACCTGGGACACCAGCAGACGGGGTCACATTCAGTACTTC.

The chain employs TRBV4-1 and TRBJ1-3; the D is unclear. The ends were cut back, 1 base at V and 0 bases at J, with 16 bases in the middle. CDR3 size: 18 residues. Germline V gene lookup returns CDR1 MGHRA and CDR2 YSYEKL. The CDR3 sequence is CASSQVPADGYSGNTIYF. CDR3 nucleotides: TGCGCCAGCAGCCAAGTCCCCGCCGACGGTTACTCTGGAAACACCATATATTTT.

This clonotype was found a few times. This chain uses TRBV29-1 with TRBJ2-3; D perhaps matches TRBD2 (6 bases). V was trimmed by 5 bases and J by 5 bases, leaving 17 bases between them. This CDR3 comprises 14 residues. CDR1 and CDR2 (germline): SQVTM, ANQGSEA. This CDR3 is CSVFKLLGGDTQYF. CDR3 coding DNA: TGCAGCGTTTTCAAACTGTTGGGGGGAGATACGCAGTATTTT.

J is TRBJ1-2 and V is TRBV28; D gene uncertain. The length of the CDR3 is 14 residues. Germline CDR1 reads MDHEN; CDR2 reads SYDVKM. Trimming removed 5 bases at V and 7 bases at J, with 17 bases between. The CDR3 region is CASSPLLPVGGYTF. In DNA form, the CDR3 reads TGTGCCAGCAGTCCGCTCCTCCCAGTGGGTGGCTACACCTTC.

The chain has TRBV25-1 and TRBJ1-1; tentative D call: TRBD1 (5 bases). Germline CDR1 MGHDK, CDR2 SYGVNS. Trimming shortened V by 5 bases and J by 4 bases, and 8 bases separated the two germline ends. This CDR3 has 12 residues. This CDR3 reads CASSPGPTEAFF. As DNA, the CDR3 is TGTGCCAGCAGTCCGGGGCCCACTGAAGCTTTCTTT.

The CDR3 reads CASRETSVNGELFF. Written as DNA, the CDR3 is TGCGCCAGCAGAGAGACTAGCGTTAACGGGGAGCTGTTTTTT. The chain is built from TRBV4-1 and TRBJ2-2; 8 nucleotides agree with TRBD2. Germline CDR1 is MGHRA and CDR2 is YSYEKL. The junction had 7 bases not matched to a gene; V was cut back by 6 bases and J by 7 bases. There are 14 residues in the CDR3.

The gene calls are TRBV29-1 and TRBJ2-7; D tentatively fits TRBD1 or TRBD2 (6 bases each). V gave up 7 bases and J gave up 7 bases, with 14 bases separating them. Germline CDR1 reads SQVTM; CDR2 reads ANQGSEA. This CDR3 spans 11 amino acids. The CDR3 loop reads CSGRDTAEQYF. The CDR3 nucleotides are TGCAGCGGGAGGGACACGGCGGAGCAGTACTTC.

This sequence joins TRBV5-1 and TRBJ2-7; the D is unclear. V dropped 0 bases and J dropped 0 bases, with 10 bases sitting between them. The CDR3 runs 15 residues. Per germline, CDR1 SGHRS and CDR2 YFSETQ. CDR3 coding DNA: TGCGCCAGCAGCTTGGGCGACCCCTACTCCTACGAGCAGTACTTC. The encoded protein is CASSLGDPYSYEQYF.

The chain employs TRBV20-1 and TRBJ2-7; a possible D gene is TRBD1 (6 bases). V was trimmed by 6 bases and J by 6 bases, leaving 21 bases between them. This CDR3 has 14 residues. In germline, CDR1 is DFQATT, CDR2 SNEGSKA (reference sequence). Written as DNA, the CDR3 is TGCAGTGCCCCAGCGGTGGGGGCAATCGGCGAGCAGTACTTC. Residues: CSAPAVGAIGEQYF.

CDR3 in DNA: TGCGCCAGCAGTACAAGCAGGGGAAGAGGCTATGGCTACACCTTC. As protein: CASSTSRGRGYGYTF. This chain uses TRBV5-1 with TRBJ1-2, with D maybe TRBD1 (6 bases). The V gene lost 5 bases and the J gene lost 4 bases, with 18 bases spanning the gap. This CDR3 contains 15 residues. Germline V CDR1 and CDR2: SGHRS, YFSETQ.

This clonotype has only a few counts. This chain connects TRBV12-3 or TRBV12-4 to TRBJ2-4; tentative D call: TRBD2 (5 bases). V dropped 3 bases and J dropped 1 base, with 19 bases sitting between them. This CDR3 contains 18 residues. DNA for the CDR3: TGTGCCAGCAGTTTCGTCGTGGAGGACGGGCGGGCCAAAAACATTCAGTACTTC. Protein product: CASSFVVEDGRAKNIQYF.

This clonotype was detected a few times. V usage is TRBV20-1 and J usage is TRBJ2-1; possibly TRBD2 for D (6 bases). This CDR3 has 13 amino acids. Trimming stripped 7 bases from V and 7 bases from J, with 17 bases between. The germline V gene has CDR1 DFQATT and CDR2 SNEGSKA (reference sequence). CDR3 amino acids: CSVVGRRGNEQFF. CDR3 DNA sequence: TGCAGTGTGGTCGGGAGAAGAGGGAATGAGCAGTTCTTC.

This clonotype has a handful of counts. The chain is built from TRBV3-1 and TRBJ2-1, with D possibly being TRBD1 or TRBD2 (5 bases each). Germline assignment: CDR1 LGHDT and CDR2 YNNKEL (reference sequence). V lost 4 bases and J lost 4, with 14 bases in between. The CDR3 runs to 15 residues. In DNA, the CDR3 is TGTGCCAGCAGCCCATTCCTAGAGGGGTACAATGAGCAGTTCTTC. This encodes CASSPFLEGYNEQFF.